A single T cell receptor (beta chain) is shown here with its context. Antigen specificity is unknown. At one of its ends the junction is not consistent with the germline gene, which may arise from a read error. These data are taken from a study of OX40 agonist ivuxolimab in advanced cancers. Study-level information: While on treatment, patients had intravenous ivuxolimab at 0.01 to 10 mg/kg every 2 weeks.

Overall study findings and caveats: At 0.1 to 3.0 mg/kg, clonal expansion of CD4+ and CD8+ blood T cells had occurred by week 6. Those patients achieving a partial response at 0.1-3.0 mg/kg showed among the lowest clonal expansion.

Clones were read by immunoSEQ multiplex PCR, and TCRdb kept only the in-frame ones, dropping some. The table lists fewer than 85,000 clones, approximately 85% of them singletons. This CDR3 contains 15 residues. Looked up from germline, CDR1 is SSHAT and CDR2 is FNYEAQ (reference sequence). This material consisted of CD4+ or CD8+ T cells sorted from blood, taken in a trial of the OX40 agonist ivuxolimab. The genes are TRBV7-7 and TRBJ2-7; 9 bases fit TRBD1. This TCR derives from an adult with an advanced solid tumor such as melanoma, head and neck, liver or kidney cancer. CDR3: CASSTGTGSSYEQYF. The CDR3 DNA reads as TGTGCTAGCAGCACCGGGACAGGGAGCTCCTACGAGCAGTACTTC.